The source of this TCR beta chain is a study of blood T cell repertoires in COVID-19 (dated by TCRdb to 2020 to 2022). Regarding the complete study: Collaborator samples came from the United States, Italy and Spain and covered acute and convalescent phases of COVID-19. The material from the prospective study consisted of cDNA or gDNA derived from T cells, B-cell-depleted T cells, or PBMCs. The dataset comprised deeply sampled blood TCRbeta repertoires from subjects exposed to, actively infected with, or recovered from COVID-19. The repertoires were made available in a free public database intended to serve as a resource for research on the immune response to SARS-CoV-2. The samples were drawn from the first 160 participants of the ongoing ImmuneRACE study and from 1,254 subjects provided by 6 global collaborators. A de-identified subject ID, COVID-19 status, age in years and sex were almost always included in the sample metadata. Where available, HLA class I and class II types were taken from metadata supplied by the sample provider and were not determined by assay-based typing. Results the study describes overall, beyond this receptor: The amount of clinical and demographic metadata varied by source and participant and was provided uncurated.

One collaborating source in Seattle enrolled patients while the patients were actively infected and followed the patients over time throughout the course of disease. Whole blood was collected in K2EDTA tubes by collaborating institutions according to the institutions' own protocols. For TCRbeta analysis, collaborators shipped samples as frozen whole blood, isolated PBMCs, or DNA extracted from either of those sample types. The germline V gene yields SGHTA for CDR1 and FQGNSA for CDR2. V gives up 5 bases and J gives up 2 bases, and the segment between their germline ends measures 11 bases. Including cysteine and phenylalanine, the CDR3 has 14 amino acids. Here the CDR3 DNA is all that survives: 42 bases in frame from base 1. In this sample, this clone turned up once. The antigen it recognizes is unknown. No much larger clone exists at a distance of one base, and base qualities are not known. The immunoSEQ Assay, a bias-controlled multiplex PCR, was used to amplify TCRbeta CDR3 regions from genomic DNA. Processing in the source paper ran as follows. Within the assay, amplification of reference gene primers was used to estimate how many nucleated cells each sample contained. Sequence reads were collapsed and filtered to measure the absolute abundance of every unique TCRbeta CDR3 rearrangement. Productive Simpson clonality was computed per sample as the square root of Simpson's diversity index over productive rearrangements. This immuneACCESS table, as held by TCRdb, lists in-frame sequences with V and J called but not all clones. Of the missing ones, under half trace to an unresolved V gene in checked studies; the others have no known cause. The DNA gave D and trimming, while V, J and clone size come from that table. Recorded for this sample are approximately 290,000 clones; roughly 84% of them occurred a single time. Approximately 14% of the sample is held by the ten biggest clonotypes.

The TCR comes from a person aged 65 to 79 with COVID-19, enrolled during active disease. Sequencing was carried out using peripheral blood. The chain is encoded by TRBV7-2 joined to TRBJ2-3; confidence is insufficient to name the D gene. The CDR3 region: CASSHWPDTDTQYF. The DNA sequence follows: TGTGCCAGCAGCCATTGGCCCGACACAGATACGCAGTATTTT.